This TCR beta chain derives from a study of blood T cell repertoires in COVID-19. Study summary: T cells, B-cell-depleted T cells, or PBMCs supplied cDNA or gDNA.

Germline trimming cut 0 bases from V and 7 bases from J; bases unmatched to any gene: 13. This CDR3 has 18 residues. The germline CDR1 and CDR2 sequences are SGHRS and YFSETQ. Method: immunoSEQ multiplex PCR; TCRdb's copy keeps in-frame clones and lacks some. This table holds around 45,000 clones, around nine tenths found once. This receptor was identified in an elderly man with acute or convalescent COVID-19. This sequence joins TRBV5-1 and TRBJ2-1, with 10 bases that match TRBD2. Sequenced sample: peripheral blood. In nucleotides, the CDR3 is TGCGCCAGCAGCTTGGATATCGGACTAGCGGTCGAGGGTAATGAGCAGTTCTTC. As protein: CASSLDIGLAVEGNEQFF.